The rows below give T cell receptor beta chains drawn from one sample of a study of cytotoxic CD8 clonotypes in ibrutinib-treated CLL. Data came from immunoSEQ multiplex PCR; TCRdb stores just in-frame clones and leaves some out. The sample consists of about 84,000 clones, just over 85% of them appearing once. The sequencing used PBMCs, collected before ibrutinib treatment. These TCRs come from a human donor with chronic lymphocytic leukemia. The CDR3 runs from the conserved cysteine through the conserved F or W. D genes are given only for firm matches. Size is stated for part of the rows, as once, few or many counts, or as a class when the clone is expanded.

D: .; J: TRBJ1-2; V: TRBV6-1; size: .; CDR3: CASSEGWTVDYGYTF; DNA: TGTGCCAGCAGTGAAGGCTGGACAGTCGACTATGGCTACACCTTC
D: .; J: TRBJ1-1; V: TRBV19; size: .; CDR3: CASSTDRYTEAFF; DNA: TGTGCCAGTAGTACAGACCGATACACTGAAGCTTTCTTT
D: .; J: TRBJ1-5; V: TRBV6-5; size: once; CDR3: CASSYSAGNQPQHF; DNA: TGTGCCAGCAGTTACTCTGCAGGGAATCAGCCCCAGCATTTT
D: TRBD2; J: TRBJ2-7; V: TRBV7-6; size: .; CDR3: CASSSGGGWRESDEQYF; DNA: TGTGCCAGCAGCTCCGGGGGGGGTTGGCGGGAGTCCGACGAGCAGTACTTC
D: .; J: TRBJ2-6; V: TRBV19; size: .; CDR3: CASSQTGANVLTF; DNA: TGTGCCAGTAGTCAAACTGGGGCCAACGTCCTGACTTTC
D: TRBD1; J: TRBJ1-5; V: TRBV28; size: once; CDR3: CASSLWGQGALTQPQHF; DNA: TGTGCCAGCAGTTTATGGGGACAGGGGGCGTTGACTCAGCCCCAGCATTTT
D: TRBD2; J: TRBJ2-2; V: TRBV12-5; size: once; CDR3: CASGIAGGRELFF; DNA: TGTGCTAGTGGGATAGCGGGAGGTAGGGAGCTGTTTTTT
D: TRBD2; J: TRBJ2-1; V: TRBV5-4; size: .; CDR3: CASSGGRWEGHDEQFF; DNA: TGTGCCAGCAGCGGGGGTCGGTGGGAGGGCCACGATGAGCAGTTCTTC
D: .; J: TRBJ1-5; V: TRBV4-1; size: .; CDR3: CASSQDRGDNQPQHF; DNA: TGCGCCAGCAGCCAAGATCGGGGGGACAATCAGCCCCAGCATTTT
D: TRBD2; J: TRBJ2-1; V: TRBV5-1; size: .; CDR3: CASSPLAGGDNEQFF; DNA: TGCGCCAGCAGCCCCCTAGCGGGAGGGGACAATGAGCAGTTCTTC
D: .; J: TRBJ2-1; V: TRBV18; size: .; CDR3: CASSDPSEQFF; DNA: TGTGCCAGCTCAGACCCGAGTGAGCAGTTCTTC
D: .; J: TRBJ1-1; V: TRBV29-1; size: .; CDR3: CSVDKNTEAFF; DNA: TGCAGCGTTGACAAGAACACTGAAGCTTTCTTT
D: TRBD1; J: TRBJ1-4; V: TRBV18; size: .; CDR3: CASSAHRGQEKLFF; DNA: TGTGCCAGCTCAGCACACAGGGGGCAAGAAAAACTGTTTTTT
D: .; J: TRBJ1-2; V: TRBV27; size: .; CDR3: CASSLTSTGGYTF; DNA: TGTGCCAGCAGCCTGACCTCGACAGGAGGCTACACCTTC
D: .; J: TRBJ2-7; V: TRBV10-3; size: .; CDR3: CATWEREEGYEQYF; DNA: TGTGCCACATGGGAGCGAGAGGAGGGTTACGAGCAGTACTTC
D: .; J: TRBJ1-1; V: TRBV30; size: .; CDR3: CAWTGSGDTEAFF; DNA: TGTGCCTGGACGGGGAGCGGAGACACTGAAGCTTTCTTT
D: .; J: TRBJ2-7; V: TRBV5-4; size: .; CDR3: CASSFPGIIYEQYF; DNA: TGTGCCAGCAGCTTTCCAGGGATTATCTACGAGCAGTACTTC
D: .; J: TRBJ2-7; V: TRBV5-8; size: .; CDR3: CASSLALGTPYEQYF; DNA: TGTGCCAGCAGCTTGGCCTTGGGCACCCCCTACGAGCAGTACTTC
D: .; J: TRBJ1-2; V: TRBV7-8; size: .; CDR3: CASSLGGAWDRRGYTF; DNA: TGTGCCAGCAGCTTGGGAGGCGCTTGGGACCGACGCGGCTACACCTTC
D: .; J: TRBJ2-3; V: TRBV6-5; size: .; CDR3: CASAISGSADTQYF; DNA: TGTGCCAGCGCCATTTCTGGGTCGGCAGATACGCAGTATTTT
D: .; J: TRBJ2-3; V: TRBV11-2; size: .; CDR3: CASSLGPGGRGRTDTQYF; DNA: TGTGCCAGCAGCTTAGGTCCGGGGGGCAGGGGGCGCACAGATACGCAGTATTTT
D: .; J: TRBJ2-3; V: TRBV14; size: .; CDR3: CASSQDVRGDTQYF; DNA: TGTGCCAGCAGCCAAGATGTTCGGGGAGATACGCAGTATTTT
D: .; J: TRBJ2-7; V: TRBV19; size: .; CDR3: CASSIEADGNEQYF; DNA: TGTGCCAGTAGTATAGAGGCAGACGGGAACGAGCAGTACTTC
D: .; J: TRBJ2-1; V: TRBV27; size: .; CDR3: CASSLSGGGGNEQFF; DNA: TGTGCCAGCAGTTTATCTGGTGGTGGCGGTAATGAGCAGTTCTTC
D: .; J: TRBJ1-2; V: TRBV2; size: once; CDR3: CASSDNRRSGYTF; DNA: TGTGCCAGCAGTGACAACCGGAGGAGTGGCTACACCTTC
D: TRBD1; J: TRBJ2-4; V: TRBV7-9; size: .; CDR3: CASSLGQGDAKNIQYF; DNA: TGTGCCAGCAGCTTAGGGCAGGGGGACGCCAAAAACATTCAGTACTTC
D: .; J: TRBJ2-3; V: TRBV5-1; size: .; CDR3: CASSVSTDTQYF; DNA: TGCGCCAGCAGCGTTAGCACAGATACGCAGTATTTT
D: .; J: TRBJ1-5; V: TRBV7-9; size: .; CDR3: CASSPAGMTQPQHF; DNA: TGTGCCAGCAGCCCGGCCGGGATGACACAGCCCCAGCATTTT
D: .; J: TRBJ1-3; V: TRBV19; size: .; CDR3: CASSIDSGNTIYF; DNA: TGTGCCAGTAGTATAGATTCCGGAAACACCATATATTTT
D: .; J: TRBJ1-1; V: TRBV2; size: .; CDR3: CASLYQAGKEAFF; DNA: TGTGCCAGCCTCTACCAGGCAGGTAAAGAAGCTTTCTTT
D: TRBD2; J: TRBJ2-3; V: TRBV29-1; size: few; CDR3: CSVPNPTSGESTDTQYF; DNA: TGCAGCGTACCCAACCCGACTAGCGGGGAGAGCACAGATACGCAGTATTTT
D: TRBD1; J: TRBJ2-2; V: TRBV7-2; size: .; CDR3: CASSWLATGTENTGELFF; DNA: TGTGCCAGCAGCTGGTTGGCGACCGGGACAGAAAACACCGGGGAGCTGTTTTTT
D: .; J: TRBJ2-5; V: TRBV11-2; size: .; CDR3: CASSLARGRGDEETQYF; DNA: TGTGCCAGCAGCTTAGCGCGGGGCAGGGGGGACGAAGAGACCCAGTACTTC
D: .; J: TRBJ2-7; V: TRBV5-4; size: .; CDR3: CASSLSGASYEQYF; DNA: TGTGCCAGCAGCTTGTCAGGGGCGTCCTACGAGCAGTACTTC
D: .; J: TRBJ2-2; V: TRBV7-2; size: .; CDR3: CASSLIRNGELFF; DNA: TGTGCCAGCAGCCTAATCAGGAACGGGGAGCTGTTTTTT
D: .; J: TRBJ1-1; V: TRBV10-2; size: .; CDR3: CASRRDENTEAFF; DNA: TGCGCCAGCCGGAGGGATGAGAACACTGAAGCTTTCTTT
D: .; J: TRBJ2-7; V: TRBV6-5; size: .; CDR3: CASSYSTGLIPYEQYF; DNA: TGTGCCAGCAGTTACTCGACGGGGTTAATCCCCTACGAGCAGTACTTC
D: .; J: TRBJ2-1; V: TRBV7-3; size: .; CDR3: CASSWFIRQPRASRDNEQFF; DNA: TGTGCCAGCAGCTGGTTTATCAGGCAGCCGCGGGCTTCGAGGGACAATGAGCAGTTCTTC
D: TRBD1; J: TRBJ2-5; V: TRBV19; size: .; CDR3: CASSIDRGRVETQYF; DNA: TGTGCCAGTAGTATCGACAGGGGGCGGGTGGAGACCCAGTACTTC
D: .; J: TRBJ2-5; V: TRBV19; size: once; CDR3: CASSISRVQETQYF; DNA: TGTGCCAGTAGTATAAGTAGGGTCCAAGAGACCCAGTACTTC
D: .; J: TRBJ1-1; V: TRBV28; size: .; CDR3: CASSLFPTEAFF; DNA: TGTGCCAGCAGTTTATTCCCCACTGAAGCTTTCTTT